This TCR beta chain is drawn from a study of T cells and Merkel cell carcinoma outcomes. General study points: Reportedly, T-cell repertoire with density predicts Merkel cell carcinoma outcomes.

Data came from immunoSEQ multiplex PCR; TCRdb stores just in-frame clones and leaves some out. The sample carries about 10,000 clones, under 90% recorded once. Comment on this clone: No antigen is known for it.

This TCR came from a human donor with Merkel cell carcinoma. Sequencing was carried out using tumor tissue from Merkel cell carcinoma.

The CDR3 reads CASSRDRGNTEAFF. The CDR3 DNA reads TGTGCCAGCAGCCGGGACAGGGGGAACACTGAAGCTTTCTTT. The rearrangement links TRBV14 to TRBJ1-1; 10 bases line up with TRBD1. The CDR3 spans 14 residues. Per the germline V gene, CDR1 is SGHDN and CDR2 is FVKESK. Unmatched junction bases numbered 0, after V lost 4 bases and J lost 1 base.